A selection of T cell receptor beta chains follows, all from one sample in a study of CD8 T cells in ankylosing spondylitis. MiXCR was run by TCRdb on the 5' RACE reads, yielding one entry per CDR3 protein. Among roughly 160,000 distinct CDR3 sequences listed, 9.5% to 13% were seen once. Sequencing input: blood, either unsorted or a sorted T cell fraction (not recorded which). The receptors stem from a male donor with ankylosing spondylitis or in good health (not recorded which). CDR3s include the opening cysteine and the closing phenylalanine or tryptophan. A D gene is named only where the DNA matches it firmly. Size tells how often a clone was seen (once, few, many) or the class of an expanded clone, and some rows leave it out.

TRBJ1-3	15	many	TRBV7-9	-	CASSLGVASGNTIYF	TGTGCCAGCAGCCTTGGGGTAGCCTCTGGAAACACCATATATTTT
TRBJ1-1	16	-	TRBV9	-	CASSVEFRGRGTEAFF	TGTGCCAGCAGCGTAGAGTTCCGGGGGCGTGGAACTGAAGCTTTCTTT
TRBJ2-1	20	-	TRBV11-2	TRBD2	CASSLKGTSGGADRYNEQFF	TGTGCCAGCAGCTTAAAAGGGACTAGCGGGGGGGCAGATCGCTACAATGAGCAGTTCTTC
TRBJ1-5	15	many	TRBV27	-	CASSLRWDSNQPQHF	TGTGCCAGCAGTTTAAGGTGGGACAGCAATCAGCCCCAGCATTTT
TRBJ1-2	12	many	TRBV10-3	-	CAISESGDGYTF	TGTGCCATCAGTGAGTCGGGGGATGGCTACACCTTC
TRBJ2-1	18	-	TRBV12-3/TRBV12-4	TRBD2	CASSLGVASGMLRNEQFF	TGTGCCAGCAGCCTAGGGGTAGCTAGCGGGATGCTTCGCAATGAGCAGTTCTTC
TRBJ2-3	15	many	TRBV12-3/TRBV12-4	-	CASSLRLRGSDTQYF	TGTGCCAGCAGTTTGAGGCTGCGGGGATCAGATACGCAGTATTTT
TRBJ1-1	13	many	TRBV27	-	CASSFLRLGEAFF	TGTGCCAGCAGTTTCTTACGGCTGGGTGAAGCTTTCTTT
TRBJ2-7	15	few	TRBV9	TRBD1	CASSVGTGGAYEQYF	TGTGCCAGCAGCGTAGGGACAGGGGGGGCCTACGAGCAGTACTTC
TRBJ2-3	14	few	TRBV7-9	TRBD2	CASSPRLAGDGQYF	TGTGCCAGCAGCCCCCGACTAGCGGGGGATGGGCAGTATTTT
TRBJ1-6	16	many	TRBV27	-	CASSLSAGSPNSPLHF	TGTGCCAGCAGTTTATCCGCAGGGTCCCCTAATTCACCCCTCCACTTT
TRBJ2-5	17	few	TRBV27	-	CASSSAPSTARQETQYF	TGTGCCAGCAGTTCCGCCCCTTCGACCGCGAGGCAGGAGACCCAGTACTTC
TRBJ1-5	16	few	TRBV5-6	-	CASSLWGAAQGQPQHF	TGTGCCAGCAGCTTGTGGGGGGCAGCCCAGGGACAGCCCCAGCATTTT
TRBJ2-7	14	few	TRBV12-2	-	CASRFLGQPYEQYF	TGTGCAAGTCGCTTCCTCGGGCAGCCCTACGAGCAGTACTTC
TRBJ2-7	16	-	TRBV21-1	-	CASSPPSGGSSYEQYF	TGTGCCAGCAGCCCGCCCAGCGGGGGAAGCTCCTACGAGCAGTACTTC
TRBJ2-2	14	many	TRBV24-1	-	CATSDLTGTGELFF	TGTGCCACCAGTGATTTAACGGGAACCGGGGAGCTGTTTTTT
TRBJ2-2	15	-	TRBV7-2	TRBD1	CASSVGQVAQGELFF	TGTGCCAGCAGCGTAGGACAGGTGGCTCAGGGGGAGCTGTTTTTT
TRBJ2-5	13	many	TRBV29-1	-	CSVANSAQETQYF	TGCAGCGTTGCGAATAGCGCCCAAGAGACCCAGTACTTC
TRBJ1-1	14	few	TRBV5-5	-	CASSTAGLDTEAFF	TGTGCCAGCAGTACGGCCGGCCTGGACACTGAAGCTTTCTTT
TRBJ2-5	15	-	TRBV29-1	TRBD1	CSVGDRGLWEETQYF	TGCAGCGTTGGGGACAGGGGGCTATGGGAAGAGACCCAGTACTTC
TRBJ1-1	14	many	TRBV18	-	CASSPGGSGTEAFF	TGTGCCAGCTCCCCGGGGGGGTCTGGCACTGAAGCTTTCTTT
TRBJ2-1	15	few	TRBV27	TRBD2	CASSPRGLAGDEQFF	TGTGCCAGCAGCCCCAGGGGACTAGCAGGGGATGAGCAGTTCTTC
TRBJ2-7	14	once	TRBV11-2	TRBD2	CASQGSSGPYAQYF	TGTGCCAGCCAAGGTTCTAGCGGTCCCTACGCGCAGTACTTC
TRBJ2-7	13	few	TRBV6-2/TRBV6-3	TRBD1	CGKPGQPTYEQYF	TGTGGAAAACCGGGACAGCCGACCTACGAGCAGTACTTC
TRBJ1-5	13	many	TRBV6-6	TRBD1	CASRSLTGEPQHF	TGTGCCAGCAGGAGCCTGACAGGGGAACCCCAGCATTTT
TRBJ2-2	15	few	TRBV27	TRBD1	CASSLQGARAGELFF	TGTGCCAGCAGTTTACAGGGGGCGCGGGCCGGGGAGCTGTTTTTT
TRBJ2-1	15	-	TRBV20-1	-	CSAPLHGNPYNEQFF	TGCAGTGCCCCCCTCCACGGGAATCCCTACAATGAGCAGTTCTTC
TRBJ2-2	16	many	TRBV7-6	TRBD1	CASSWPGQGGTGELFF	TGTGCCAGCAGCTGGCCTGGACAGGGGGGCACCGGGGAGCTGTTTTTT
TRBJ1-2	14	many	TRBV5-6	TRBD1	CASSRGQGYYGYTF	TGTGCCAGCAGCCGGGGACAGGGGTACTATGGCTACACCTTC
TRBJ2-7	14	once	TRBV29-1	-	CSAGRGAGSYAQYF	TGCAGCGCCGGAAGGGGGGCAGGTTCCTACGCGCAGTACTTC
TRBJ2-7	16	many	TRBV27	-	CASSLTPLPQGSEQYF	TGTGCCAGCAGCCTAACGCCCCTACCACAGGGTTCCGAGCAGTACTTC
TRBJ2-7	13	many	TRBV29-1	-	CSVEVSGGDEQYF	TGCAGCGTTGAGGTTTCTGGGGGTGACGAGCAGTACTTC
TRBJ2-7	11	many	TRBV29-1	TRBD1	CSIDRGPEQYF	TGCAGCATTGACAGGGGGCCCGAGCAGTACTTC
TRBJ1-1	14	many	TRBV9	-	CASSDKGVVGEAFF	TGTGCCAGCAGCGACAAAGGAGTTGTCGGTGAAGCTTTCTTT
TRBJ2-1	14	many	TRBV20-1	-	CSANRRKPYNEQFF	TGCAGTGCCAACCGGCGGAAACCCTACAATGAGCAGTTCTTC
TRBJ1-2	12	-	TRBV7-8	-	CASSLADGQLTF	TGTGCCAGCAGCTTAGCGGACGGACAGCTGACCTTC
TRBJ2-1	12	-	TRBV20-1	TRBD2	CSGRGAYNEQFF	TGCAGTGGGCGGGGGGCCTACAATGAGCAGTTCTTC
TRBJ2-3	14	few	TRBV5-1	-	CASSLDLYTDTQYF	TGCGCCAGCAGCTTGGACCTATATACAGATACGCAGTATTTT
TRBJ1-5	14	many	TRBV29-1	-	CSVFRQKLNQPQHF	TGCAGCGTTTTTCGACAGAAGCTAAATCAGCCCCAGCATTTT
TRBJ2-3	20	many	TRBV4-2	TRBD2	CASSQRSSSGRRFITDTQYF	TGTGCCAGCAGCCAAAGATCTTCTAGCGGCCGACGATTTATCACAGATACGCAGTATTTT
TRBJ2-2	17	many	TRBV12-3/TRBV12-4	-	CASSIRPPPANTGELFF	TGTGCCAGCAGTATACGGCCCCCCCCCGCGAACACCGGGGAGCTGTTTTTT
TRBJ2-1	13	many	TRBV7-2	TRBD2	CASKLAGVHEQFF	TGTGCCAGCAAACTAGCGGGAGTCCATGAGCAGTTCTTC
TRBJ1-2	12	few	TRBV6-5	TRBD1	CASGTGENGYTF	TGTGCCAGCGGGACAGGGGAAAATGGCTACACCTTC
TRBJ1-1	16	many	TRBV29-1	-	CSVHVLQGKRDTEAFF	TGCAGCGTTCATGTTTTGCAGGGGAAAAGGGACACTGAAGCTTTCTTT
TRBJ2-1	15	-	TRBV2	TRBD2	CASSGAGGAINEQFF	TGTGCCAGCAGTGGAGCCGGGGGGGCCATCAATGAGCAGTTCTTC
TRBJ2-5	11	few	TRBV29-1	-	CSVAPGETQYF	TGCAGCGTGGCCCCTGGGGAGACCCAGTACTTC
TRBJ2-1	13	many	TRBV24-1	-	CATSEGVYDEQFF	TGTGCCACCAGTGAGGGGGTTTACGATGAGCAGTTCTTC
TRBJ1-2	17	-	TRBV7-9	TRBD1	CASSDLGTVLANYGYTF	TGTGCCAGCAGCGACCTAGGGACAGTTCTGGCTAACTATGGCTACACCTTC
TRBJ1-1	13	many	TRBV20-1	-	CSAKDGGDAEAFF	TGCAGTGCTAAGGACGGTGGAGACGCTGAAGCTTTCTTT
TRBJ2-2	16	few	TRBV5-1	TRBD2	CASSFLLAGNTGELFF	TGCGCCAGCAGCTTCCTCCTAGCGGGGAACACCGGGGAGCTGTTTTTT
TRBJ2-7	13	many	TRBV3-1	TRBD2	CASSNGLAYEQYF	TGTGCCAGCAGTAACGGACTAGCCTACGAGCAGTACTTC
TRBJ2-1	13	many	TRBV3-1	-	CASSQDLVSGQFF	TGTGCCAGCAGCCAAGATCTTGTCTCGGGGCAGTTCTTC
TRBJ2-3	15	many	TRBV12-3/TRBV12-4	-	CASKSTGGGTDTQYF	TGTGCCAGCAAGTCGACCGGCGGCGGCACAGATACGCAGTATTTT
TRBJ2-3	16	many	TRBV21-1	-	CASSKVRRASTDTQYF	TGTGCCAGCAGCAAAGTGCGGCGGGCGAGCACAGATACGCAGTATTTT
TRBJ2-5	14	many	TRBV11-2	TRBD1	CASSVDRVGETQYF	TGTGCCAGCAGCGTTGACAGGGTTGGGGAGACCCAGTACTTC